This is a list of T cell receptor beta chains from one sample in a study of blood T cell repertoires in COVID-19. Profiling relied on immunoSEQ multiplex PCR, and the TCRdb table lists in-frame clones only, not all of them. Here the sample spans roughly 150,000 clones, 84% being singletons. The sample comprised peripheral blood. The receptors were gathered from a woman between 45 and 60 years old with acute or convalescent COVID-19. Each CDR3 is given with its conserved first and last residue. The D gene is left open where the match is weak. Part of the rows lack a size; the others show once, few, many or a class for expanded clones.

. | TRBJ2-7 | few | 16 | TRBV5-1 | CASSSTGSGAYYEQYF | TGCGCCAGCAGCTCAACAGGGTCAGGAGCCTACTACGAGCAGTACTTC
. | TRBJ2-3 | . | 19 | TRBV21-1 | CASSKSRGRRGGATDTQYF | TGTGCCAGCAGCAAATCTAGGGGTCGGCGCGGGGGAGCCACAGATACGCAGTATTTT
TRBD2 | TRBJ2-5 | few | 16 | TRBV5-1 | CASSLGRSGTEETQYF | TGCGCCAGCAGCTTGGGCCGGAGCGGGACCGAAGAGACCCAGTACTTC
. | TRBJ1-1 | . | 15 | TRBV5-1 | CASSRENWGDTEAFF | TGCGCCAGCAGCAGGGAGAATTGGGGGGACACTGAAGCTTTCTTT
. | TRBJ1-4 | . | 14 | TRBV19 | CASSRQDGNEKLFF | TGTGCCAGTAGTAGACAGGACGGTAATGAAAAACTGTTTTTT
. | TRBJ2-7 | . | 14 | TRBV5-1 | CASSLGFFAREQYF | TGCGCCAGCAGCTTGGGGTTCTTTGCGCGGGAGCAGTACTTC
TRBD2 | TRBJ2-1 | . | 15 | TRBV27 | CASSPLAGVSNEQFF | TGTGCCAGCAGTCCCTTAGCGGGAGTGAGCAATGAGCAGTTCTTC
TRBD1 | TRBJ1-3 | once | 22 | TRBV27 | CASSLYGRGDRGPNSSGNTIYF | TGTGCCAGCAGTTTATATGGTCGGGGGGACAGGGGACCTAATTCCTCTGGAAACACCATATATTTT
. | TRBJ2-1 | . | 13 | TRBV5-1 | CASSLVVANEQFF | TGCGCCAGCAGCTTGGTAGTCGCGAATGAGCAGTTCTTC
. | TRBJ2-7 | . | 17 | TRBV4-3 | CASSQEGSGNPSYEQYF | TGCGCCAGCAGCCAAGAAGGTTCAGGAAACCCTTCCTACGAGCAGTACTTC
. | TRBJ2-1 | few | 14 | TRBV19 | CASSTQWANNEQFF | TGTGCCAGTAGTACCCAGTGGGCTAACAATGAGCAGTTCTTC
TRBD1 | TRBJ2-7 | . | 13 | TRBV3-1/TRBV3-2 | CASSRRTGYEQYF | TGTGCCAGCAGCCGCCGGACAGGGTACGAGCAGTACTTC
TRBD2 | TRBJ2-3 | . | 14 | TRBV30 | CAWTRGGGTDTQYF | TGTGCCTGGACCCGGGGGGGTGGCACAGATACGCAGTATTTT
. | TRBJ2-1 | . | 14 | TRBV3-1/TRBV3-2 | CASSQRGGADEQFF | TGTGCCAGCAGCCAAAGGGGGGGGGCCGATGAGCAGTTCTTC
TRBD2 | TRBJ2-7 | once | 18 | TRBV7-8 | CASSLLWTSGDRTYEQYF | TGTGCCAGCAGCTTACTCTGGACTAGCGGGGACCGTACCTACGAGCAGTACTTC
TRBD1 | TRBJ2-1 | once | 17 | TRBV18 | CASSPPNYRTGYNEQFF | TGTGCCAGCTCACCGCCCAACTATCGGACAGGGTACAATGAGCAGTTCTTC
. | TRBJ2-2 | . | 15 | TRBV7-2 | CASSLVPGVTGELFF | TGTGCCAGCAGCTTAGTTCCGGGAGTCACCGGGGAGCTGTTTTTT
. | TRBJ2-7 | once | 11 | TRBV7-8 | CASSPSYEQYF | TGTGCCAGCAGCCCGTCCTACGAGCAGTACTTC
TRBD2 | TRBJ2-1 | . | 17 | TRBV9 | CASSVGPTAGVRNEQFF | TGTGCCAGCAGCGTAGGTCCCACAGCGGGAGTGAGAAATGAGCAGTTCTTC
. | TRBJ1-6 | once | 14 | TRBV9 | CASSVDYTYSPLHF | TGTGCCAGCAGCGTAGACTATACCTATTCACCCCTCCACTTT
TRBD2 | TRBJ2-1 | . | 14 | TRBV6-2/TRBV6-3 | CASSLSGGYNEQFF | TGTGCCAGCAGCCTCAGCGGGGGCTACAATGAGCAGTTCTTC
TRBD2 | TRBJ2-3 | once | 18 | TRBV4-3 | CASSQDLTTSGSSDTQYF | TGCGCCAGCAGCCAAGATTTGACGACTAGCGGGAGCTCAGATACGCAGTATTTT
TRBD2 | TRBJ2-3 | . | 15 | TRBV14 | CASSQVPGGRDTQYF | TGTGCCAGCAGCCAAGTTCCGGGGGGGCGGGATACGCAGTATTTT
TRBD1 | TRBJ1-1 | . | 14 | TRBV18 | CASSPSGGGTEAFF | TGTGCCAGCTCACCATCAGGGGGAGGCACTGAAGCTTTCTTT
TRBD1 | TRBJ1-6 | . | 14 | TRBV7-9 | CASSLLGGGSPLHF | TGTGCCAGCAGCTTATTAGGGGGCGGGTCACCCCTCCACTTT
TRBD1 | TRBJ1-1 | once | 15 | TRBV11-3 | CASSTRQGMNTEAFF | TGTGCCAGCAGCACTCGACAGGGTATGAACACTGAAGCTTTCTTT
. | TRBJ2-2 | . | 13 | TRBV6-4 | CASSDRRSGELFF | TGTGCCAGCAGTGACAGGAGGTCCGGGGAGCTGTTTTTT
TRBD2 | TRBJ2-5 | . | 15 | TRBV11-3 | CASSSEIAGQETQYF | TGTGCCAGCAGCTCAGAGATAGCGGGCCAAGAGACCCAGTACTTC
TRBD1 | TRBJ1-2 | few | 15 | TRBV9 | CASSVADRGTHGYTF | TGTGCCAGCAGCGTAGCGGACAGGGGTACCCATGGCTACACCTTC
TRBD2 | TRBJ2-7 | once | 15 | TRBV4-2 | CASSQGLAGAYEQYF | TGTGCCAGCAGCCAGGGACTAGCGGGAGCCTACGAGCAGTACTTC
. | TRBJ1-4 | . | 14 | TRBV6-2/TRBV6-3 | CASSPRGRNEKLFF | TGTGCCAGCAGCCCCAGGGGCAGGAATGAAAAACTGTTTTTT
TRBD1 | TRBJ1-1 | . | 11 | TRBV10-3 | CATTGLTEAFF | TGTGCCACGACAGGGCTCACTGAAGCTTTCTTT
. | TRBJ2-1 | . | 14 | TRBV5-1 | CASSSTGYYNEQFF | TGCGCCAGCAGCTCCACAGGCTATTACAATGAGCAGTTCTTC